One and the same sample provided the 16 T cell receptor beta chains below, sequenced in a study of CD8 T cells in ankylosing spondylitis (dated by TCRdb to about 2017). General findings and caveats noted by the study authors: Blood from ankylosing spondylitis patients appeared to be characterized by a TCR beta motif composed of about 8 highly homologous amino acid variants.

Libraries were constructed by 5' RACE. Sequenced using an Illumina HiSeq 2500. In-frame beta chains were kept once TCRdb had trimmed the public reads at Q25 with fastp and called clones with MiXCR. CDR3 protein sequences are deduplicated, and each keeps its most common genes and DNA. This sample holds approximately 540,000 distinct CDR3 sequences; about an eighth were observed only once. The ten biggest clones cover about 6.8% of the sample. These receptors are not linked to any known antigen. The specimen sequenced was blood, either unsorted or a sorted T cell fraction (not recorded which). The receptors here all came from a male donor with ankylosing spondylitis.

The DNA for the CDR3 is TGTGCCAGCATGGGCCCCCGGGCGGGAGGGGCTATGGACGTCAATGAGCAGTTCTTC. Amino acid sequence: CASMGPRAGGAMDVNEQFF. The chain carries TRBV11-2 and TRBJ2-1; TRBD2 matches 9 bases. The CDR3 loop spans 19 amino acids. The germline V gene encodes CDR1 SGHAT and CDR2 FQNNGV. The V segment lost 7 bases and the J segment 6 bases; nucleotides outside the gene matches: 22. The whole variable domain, remainder taken from reference TRBV11-2 and TRBJ2-1, is EAGVAQSPRYKIIEKRQSVAFWCNPISGHATLYWYQQILGQGPKLLIQFQNNGVVDDSQLPKDRFSAERLKGVDSTLKIQPAKLEDSAVYLCASMGPRAGGAMDVNEQFFGPGTRLTVL.

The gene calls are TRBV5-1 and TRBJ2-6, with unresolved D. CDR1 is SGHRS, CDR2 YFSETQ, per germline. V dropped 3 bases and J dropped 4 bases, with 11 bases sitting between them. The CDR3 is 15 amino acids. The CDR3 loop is CASSSQRAGANVLTF. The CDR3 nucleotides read TGCGCCAGCAGCTCCCAGCGAGCAGGGGCCAACGTCCTGACTTTC.

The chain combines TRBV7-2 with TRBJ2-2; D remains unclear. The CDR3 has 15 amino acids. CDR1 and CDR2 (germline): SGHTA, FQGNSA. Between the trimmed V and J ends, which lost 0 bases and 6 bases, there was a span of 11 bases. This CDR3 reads CASSLALSWSGELFF. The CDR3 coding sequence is TGTGCCAGCAGCTTAGCGCTATCATGGTCCGGGGAGCTGTTTTTT.

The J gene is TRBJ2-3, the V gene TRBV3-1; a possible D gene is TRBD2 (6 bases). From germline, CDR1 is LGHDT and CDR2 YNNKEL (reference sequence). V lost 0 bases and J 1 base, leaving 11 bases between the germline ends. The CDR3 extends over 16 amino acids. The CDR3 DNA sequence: TGTGCCAGCAGCCAAGACGGGGGAGAGGGCACAGATACGCAGTATTTT. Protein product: CASSQDGGEGTDTQYF.

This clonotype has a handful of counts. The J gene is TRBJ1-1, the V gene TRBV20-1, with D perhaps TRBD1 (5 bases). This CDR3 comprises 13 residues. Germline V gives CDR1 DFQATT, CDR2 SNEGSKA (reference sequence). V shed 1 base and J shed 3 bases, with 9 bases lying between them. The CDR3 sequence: CSARGRADTEAFF. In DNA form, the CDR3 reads TGCAGTGCTAGAGGCAGGGCTGACACTGAAGCTTTCTTT.

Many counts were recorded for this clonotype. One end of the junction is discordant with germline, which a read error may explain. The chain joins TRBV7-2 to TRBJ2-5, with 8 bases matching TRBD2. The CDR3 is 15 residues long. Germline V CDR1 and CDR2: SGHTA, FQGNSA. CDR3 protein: CASSLVSSGQETQYF. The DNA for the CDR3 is TGCGCCAGCAGCTTGGTATCTAGCGGGCAAGAGACCCAGTACTTC. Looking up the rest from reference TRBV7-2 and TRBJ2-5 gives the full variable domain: GAGVSQSPSNKVTEKGKDVELRCDPISGHTALYWYRQSLGQGLEFLIYFQGNSAPDKSGLPSDRFSAERTGGSVSTLTIQRTQQEDSAVYLCASSLVSSGQETQYFGPGTRLLVL.

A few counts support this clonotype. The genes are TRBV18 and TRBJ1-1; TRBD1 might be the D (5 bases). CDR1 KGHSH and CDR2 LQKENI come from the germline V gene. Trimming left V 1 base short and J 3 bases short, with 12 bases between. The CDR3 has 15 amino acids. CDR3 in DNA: TGTGCCAGCTCACCACAGTGGCAGGGTGACACTGAAGCTTTCTTT. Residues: CASSPQWQGDTEAFF.

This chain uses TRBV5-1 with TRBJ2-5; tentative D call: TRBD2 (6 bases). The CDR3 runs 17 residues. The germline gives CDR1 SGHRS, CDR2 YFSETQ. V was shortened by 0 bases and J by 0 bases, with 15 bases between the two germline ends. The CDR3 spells CASSLAPLAAYQETQYF. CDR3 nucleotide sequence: TGCGCCAGCAGCTTGGCGCCATTAGCGGCGTACCAAGAGACCCAGTACTTC.

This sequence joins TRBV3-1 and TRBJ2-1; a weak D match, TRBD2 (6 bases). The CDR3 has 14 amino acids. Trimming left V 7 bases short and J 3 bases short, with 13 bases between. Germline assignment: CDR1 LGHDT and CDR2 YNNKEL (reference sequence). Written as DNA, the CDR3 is TGTGCCAGCACCACGGGACTTTTCTACAATGAGCAGTTCTTC. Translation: CASTTGLFYNEQFF.

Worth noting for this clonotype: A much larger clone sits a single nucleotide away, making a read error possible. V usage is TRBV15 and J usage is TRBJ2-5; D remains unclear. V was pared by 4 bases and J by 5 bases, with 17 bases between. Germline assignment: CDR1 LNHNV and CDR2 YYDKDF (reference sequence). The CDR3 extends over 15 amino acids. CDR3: CATSIGKHPSETQYF. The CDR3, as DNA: TGTGCCACCAGCATCGGTAAACATCCTTCGGAGACCCAGTACTTC.

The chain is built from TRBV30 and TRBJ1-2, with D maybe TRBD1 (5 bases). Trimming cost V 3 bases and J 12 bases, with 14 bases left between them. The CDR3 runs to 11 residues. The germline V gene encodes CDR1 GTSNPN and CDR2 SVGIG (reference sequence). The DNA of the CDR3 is TGTGCCTGGAGCCCCCAGGGAGGGCACACCTTC. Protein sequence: CAWSPQGGHTF.

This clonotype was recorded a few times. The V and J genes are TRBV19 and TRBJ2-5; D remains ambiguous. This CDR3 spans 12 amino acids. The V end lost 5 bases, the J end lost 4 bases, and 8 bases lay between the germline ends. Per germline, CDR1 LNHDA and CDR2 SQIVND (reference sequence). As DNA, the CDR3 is TGTGCCAGTAGTTGGTCTGGAGAGACCCAGTACTTC. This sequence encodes CASSWSGETQYF.

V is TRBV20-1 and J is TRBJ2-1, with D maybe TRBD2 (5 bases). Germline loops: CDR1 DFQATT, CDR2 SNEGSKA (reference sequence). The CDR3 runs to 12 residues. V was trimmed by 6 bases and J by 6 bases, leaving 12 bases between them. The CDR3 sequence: CSAKTGINEQFF. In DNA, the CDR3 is TGCAGTGCCAAGACGGGGATCAATGAGCAGTTCTTC.

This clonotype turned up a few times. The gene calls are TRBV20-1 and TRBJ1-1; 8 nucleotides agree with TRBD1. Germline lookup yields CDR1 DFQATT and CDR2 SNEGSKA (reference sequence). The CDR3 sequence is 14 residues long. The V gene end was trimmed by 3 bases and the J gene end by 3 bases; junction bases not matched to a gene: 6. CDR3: CSASADRGYTEAFF. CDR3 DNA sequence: TGCAGTGCTAGTGCTGACAGGGGCTACACTGAAGCTTTCTTT.

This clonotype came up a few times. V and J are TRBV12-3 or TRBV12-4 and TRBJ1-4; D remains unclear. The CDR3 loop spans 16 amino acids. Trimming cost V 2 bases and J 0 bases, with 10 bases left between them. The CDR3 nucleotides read TGTGCCAGCAGTTTACAAGGGCCTGCAACTAATGAAAAACTGTTTTTT. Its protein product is CASSLQGPATNEKLFF.

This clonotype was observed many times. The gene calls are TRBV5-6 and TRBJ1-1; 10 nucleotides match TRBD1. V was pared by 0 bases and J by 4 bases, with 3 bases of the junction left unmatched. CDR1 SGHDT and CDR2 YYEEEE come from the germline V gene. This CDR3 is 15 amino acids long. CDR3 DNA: TGTGCCAGCAGCTTGGTGCGGACAGGGGGCACTGAAGCTTTCTTT. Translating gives CASSLVRTGGTEAFF.